The next 30 T cell receptor beta chains were all read from a single sample in a study of T cells in localized non-small cell lung cancer (dated by TCRdb to the early 2020s). Libraries came from the immunoSEQ multiplex PCR assay. Not all clones reach the TCRdb copy of this immuneACCESS table, which keeps in-frame sequences only. Checked studies attribute under half of the gap to unresolved V genes and leave the rest unexplained. For this sample there are about 52,000 clones; around 87% appear just once. The ten biggest clones cover around 17% of the sample. The material was PBMCs, obtained before any cancer treatment. The origin of the receptors is a female donor with stage II lung adenocarcinoma.

This CDR3 is CASSKGQVGEAFF. CDR3 nucleotides: TGTGCCAGCAGCAAGGGACAGGTTGGTGAAGCTTTCTTT. V usage is TRBV5-4 and J usage is TRBJ1-1, with 8 positions matching TRBD1. Germline V gene data show CDR1 as SGHNT and CDR2 as YYREEE (reference sequence). V dropped 4 bases and J dropped 7; count of bases not matched to a gene: 6. CDR3 length equals 13 residues. Filled out from reference TRBV5-4 and TRBJ1-1, the complete variable domain reads ETGVTQSPTHLIKTRGQQVTLRCSSQSGHNTVSWYQQALGQGPQFIFQYYREEENGRGNFPPRFSGLQFPNYSSELNVNALELDDSALYLCASSKGQVGEAFFGQGTRLTVV.

V and J are TRBV9 and TRBJ1-1; D not resolved. The CDR3 runs 14 residues. V was trimmed by 0 bases and J by 6 bases, leaving 12 bases between them. Germline V CDR1 and CDR2: SGDLS, YYNGEE. CDR3 amino acids: CASSVDGRTAEAFF. The CDR3 DNA follows: TGTGCCAGCAGCGTAGATGGGCGGACCGCTGAAGCTTTCTTT.

This clone has only a few counts. This CDR3 is CASRGLRDYNSPLHF. The CDR3 nucleotides are TGTGCCAGCAGAGGGCTTAGGGACTATAATTCACCCCTCCACTTT. This chain uses TRBV2 with TRBJ1-6; D unresolved. The CDR3 contains 15 residues. The germline gives CDR1 SNHLY, CDR2 FYNNEI. Trimming took 6 bases from V and 3 from J, leaving 12 bases between them.

V gene TRBV4-1 combines with J gene TRBJ2-3; 7 positions match TRBD1. The germline V gene has CDR1 MGHRA and CDR2 YSYEKL. V lost 2 bases and J lost 0; bases outside the gene matches: 5. The CDR3 contains 16 residues. This CDR3 is CASSQRQGLSTDTQYF. In nucleotides, the CDR3 is TGCGCCAGCAGCCAACGACAGGGTCTGAGCACAGATACGCAGTATTTT.

This sequence joins TRBV6-5 and TRBJ1-6; perhaps TRBD1 as D (6 bases). V lost 10 bases and J lost 17, with 27 bases in between. The CDR3 length is 14 residues. Per the germline V gene, CDR1 is MNHEY and CDR2 is SVGAGI. This chain's CDR3 is CAIARGRGIGTFHF. Here the CDR3 DNA reads TGTGCCATAGCCCGGGGGCGGGGAATAGGGACGTTCCACTTT.

The chain joins TRBV7-9 to TRBJ2-1; D is possibly TRBD2 (6 bases). Germline V gene lookup returns CDR1 SEHNR and CDR2 FQNEAQ (reference sequence). The CDR3 has 16 residues. Trimming removed 5 bases at V and 2 bases at J, with 16 bases between. The CDR3 nucleotides are TGTGCCAGCAGCCCCCCTCGGCCGGGGGCCTACAATGAGCAGTTCTTC. Protein sequence: CASSPPRPGAYNEQFF. Using reference TRBV7-9 and TRBJ2-1 for the parts outside the CDR3, the full variable domain is DTGVSQNPRHKITKRGQNVTFRCDPISEHNRLYWYRQTLGQGPEFLTYFQNEAQLEKSRLLSDRFSAERPKGSFSTLEIQRTEQGDSAMYLCASSPPRPGAYNEQFFGPGTRLTVL.

This clone was detected a few times. The chain is built from TRBV7-8 and TRBJ1-3, with TRBD1 matching over 8 bases. The CDR3 has 17 amino acids. CDR1 and CDR2 (germline): SGHVS, FQNEAQ. V shed 1 base, J shed 4 bases, and the junction held 9 bases outside the gene matches. DNA of the CDR3: TGTGCCAGCAGCTTAGAACCAGGGGGCGCGTACGGAAACACCATATATTTT. Its protein product is CASSLEPGGAYGNTIYF. The whole variable domain, remainder taken from reference TRBV7-8 and TRBJ1-3, is GAGVSQSPRYKVAKRGQDVALRCDPISGHVSLFWYQQALGQGPEFLTYFQNEAQLDKSGLPSDRFFAERPEGSVSTLKIQRTQQEDSAVYLCASSLEPGGAYGNTIYFGEGSWLTVV.

J is TRBJ2-7 and V is TRBV27; the match to TRBD1 covers 7 bases. V shed 5 bases and J 4 bases; nucleotides not matched to a gene: 14. The CDR3 length is 16 residues. CDR1 MNHEY and CDR2 SMNVEV come from the germline V gene (reference sequence). The CDR3 nucleotides read TGTGCCAGCAGTGCCTTTGAGACAGGGAGAAGGTACGAGCAGTACTTC. Translated: CASSAFETGRRYEQYF.

The genes are TRBV9 and TRBJ2-1; possibly TRBD1 for D (5 bases). This CDR3 spans 15 amino acids. V lost 1 base and J lost 6, with 14 bases in between. Germline-derived CDR1 and CDR2 are SGDLS and YYNGEE. CDR3 in DNA: TGTGCCAGCAGCGTATTGCCAGGGTCTCTCAATGAGCAGTTCTTC. As protein: CASSVLPGSLNEQFF.

The gene calls are TRBV9 and TRBJ1-1; 11 bases match TRBD1. The CDR3 sequence is 17 residues long. Germline-derived CDR1 and CDR2 are SGDLS and YYNGEE. The V and J ends lost 3 bases and 2 bases, in that order; junction bases with no gene match: 9. CDR3 sequence (DNA): TGTGCCAGCAGCGGGGGTGGGACAGGGGGAGTTAACACTGAAGCTTTCTTT. It encodes CASSGGGTGGVNTEAFF.

V and J are TRBV7-8 and TRBJ1-5, with 9 bases aligning to TRBD1. Germline-derived CDR1 and CDR2 are SGHVS and FQNEAQ. V shed 1 base, J shed 4 bases, and the junction held 8 bases outside the gene matches. The CDR3 consists of 17 residues. CDR3 nucleotides: TGTGCCAGCAGCTTAGTGGGACAGGGAAGCCGTAATCAGCCCCAGCATTTT. This gives the protein CASSLVGQGSRNQPQHF.

This clone was seen only once. The chain joins TRBV25-1 to TRBJ1-1, with a weak D call TRBD1 (6 bases). The CDR3 consists of 13 residues. Germline CDR1 MGHDK, CDR2 SYGVNS. V was trimmed by 5 bases and J by 5 bases, leaving 12 bases between them. The CDR3 DNA sequence: TGTGCCAGCAGTCACAGGGTGGGGACTGAAGCTTTCTTT. Its protein product is CASSHRVGTEAFF.

V usage is TRBV7-8 and J usage is TRBJ1-2; D call uncertain. Germline V CDR1 and CDR2: SGHVS, FQNEAQ. V was trimmed by 5 bases and J by 1 base, leaving 5 bases between them. The CDR3 extends over 12 amino acids. In nucleotides, the CDR3 is TGTGCCAGCAGCCCCAATAACTATGGCTACACCTTC. The encoded protein is CASSPNNYGYTF.

In this sample, this clone turned up once. The chain is built from TRBV5-4 and TRBJ1-1; 10 nucleotides match TRBD1. Germline V CDR1 and CDR2: SGHNT, YYREEE (reference sequence). The length of the CDR3 is 17 residues. Germline trimming cut 4 bases from V and 5 bases from J; bases unmatched to any gene: 14. CDR3 amino acids: CASSPPTGGAGRTEAFF. The CDR3 region has the DNA TGTGCCAGCAGCCCACCGACAGGGGGCGCAGGGAGAACTGAAGCTTTCTTT.

The DNA of the CDR3 is TGTGCCAGCAGCGTAGCCCCGACAGGGAGAACTGAAGCTTTCTTT. Translating it yields CASSVAPTGRTEAFF. The V call is TRBV9, the J call TRBJ1-1; 7 nucleotides line up with TRBD1. The CDR3 spans 15 residues. CDR1 is SGDLS, CDR2 YYNGEE, per germline. The J segment lost 5 bases and the V segment lost 0 bases, leaving 7 bases of the junction unmatched.

This chain joins TRBV5-1 and TRBJ2-7; 9 bases align to TRBD1. The CDR3 is 14 amino acids. V was clipped by 4 bases and J by 6 bases; unmatched bases: 8. From germline, CDR1 is SGHRS and CDR2 YFSETQ. In DNA, the CDR3 is TGCGCCAGCAGCCTACCGGACAGGGGAGGCGAGCAGTACTTC. Translating it yields CASSLPDRGGEQYF.

The chain has TRBV9 and TRBJ1-1; TRBD1 might be the D (6 bases). V lost 4 bases to trimming and J lost 1 base, with 14 bases between them. The germline CDR1 and CDR2 sequences are SGDLS and YYNGEE. The length of the CDR3 is 15 residues. In DNA, the CDR3 is TGTGCCAGCAGCACCCCCGGGACAACGAACACTGAAGCTTTCTTT. It is translated as CASSTPGTTNTEAFF.

In regard to this clone: Additional DNA sequences in this sample encode the identical CDR3. V usage is TRBV30 and J usage is TRBJ1-3; D remains unclear. Germline V gene data show CDR1 as GTSNPN and CDR2 as SVGIG (reference sequence). V shed 1 base and J shed 0 bases, with 13 bases lying between them. The CDR3 totals 16 residues. Here the CDR3 DNA reads TGTGCCTGGAGTGGCGTTGAGACGACCTCTGGAAACACCATATATTTT. Its translation: CAWSGVETTSGNTIYF.

This clone was seen a few times. The chain employs TRBV14 and TRBJ1-4; possible D gene TRBD1, 5 bases. The germline V gene has CDR1 SGHDN and CDR2 FVKESK. The V gene lost 2 bases and the J gene lost 4 bases, with 14 bases spanning the gap. CDR3 length: 16 residues. The CDR3 DNA follows: TGTGCCAGCAGCCAACTCGGGGGAATGGTTAATGAAAAACTGTTTTTT. Its protein is CASSQLGGMVNEKLFF.

This chain links TRBV5-4 with TRBJ2-1; 10 bases line up with TRBD2. Germline loops: CDR1 SGHNT, CDR2 YYREEE (reference sequence). Unmatched junction bases numbered 6, after V lost 3 bases and J lost 0 bases. The CDR3 spans 17 residues. CDR3 in DNA: TGTGCCAGCAGCTCTAGCGGGGGCCTTAGCTCCTACAATGAGCAGTTCTTC. Its protein product is CASSSSGGLSSYNEQFF.

This rearrangement joins TRBV7-9 to TRBJ1-1, with D possibly being TRBD1 (5 bases). The CDR3 is 15 amino acids. The ends were cut back, 5 bases at V and 6 bases at J, with 19 bases in the middle. Germline CDR1 SEHNR, CDR2 FQNEAQ (reference sequence). CDR3 region: CASSLIYDSRPEAFF. The CDR3 DNA follows: TGTGCCAGCAGCCTAATATATGACAGCCGACCTGAAGCTTTCTTT.

The table lists this clone with a few counts. Other DNA sequences within the sample encode an identical CDR3. The rearrangement joins TRBV5-1 to TRBJ2-5; the match to TRBD2 covers 8 bases. The ends lost 4 bases at V and 5 bases at J; junction bases unmatched: 16. Germline CDR1 SGHRS, CDR2 YFSETQ. CDR3 length equals 17 residues. Written as DNA, the CDR3 is TGCGCCAGCAGCGGTGGCGGGGCCGGGGGGGCCGTTGAGACCCAGTACTTC. Translated, it gives CASSGGGAGGAVETQYF.

This clone has a single count. This chain uses TRBV7-7 with TRBJ2-2, with D hard to call. This CDR3 spans 13 amino acids. Trimming took off 1 base at V and 5 bases at J, with 5 bases between the two ends. Per the germline V gene, CDR1 is SSHAT and CDR2 is FNYEAQ (reference sequence). The CDR3 loop is CASSLGETGELFF. DNA of the CDR3: TGTGCCAGCAGCTTAGGAGAGACCGGGGAGCTGTTTTTT.

V and J are TRBV11-2 and TRBJ2-1, with D unclear. Germline assignment: CDR1 SGHAT and CDR2 FQNNGV. Trimming removed 1 base at V and 9 bases at J, with 10 bases between. CDR3 length: 13 amino acids. The chain's CDR3 is CASSLGSTSEQFF. CDR3 DNA: TGTGCCAGCAGCTTAGGTTCGACAAGTGAGCAGTTCTTC.

This clone has a handful of counts. The gene calls are TRBV29-1 and TRBJ1-1; 7 bases are a match to TRBD1. The CDR3 loop spans 12 amino acids. Per the germline V gene, CDR1 is SQVTM and CDR2 is ANQGSEA. Germline trimming cut 7 bases from V and 2 bases from J; bases unmatched to any gene: 4. The CDR3, as DNA: TGCAGCGCTGACAGGGCCAACACTGAAGCTTTCTTT. As protein: CSADRANTEAFF.

This rearrangement joins TRBV12-5 to TRBJ1-5; D is uncertain. This CDR3 region has 15 residues. The V and J ends lost 1 base and 5 bases respectively, with 12 bases between them. CDR1 LGHNT and CDR2 FRNRAP come from the germline V gene. In nucleotides, the CDR3 is TGTGCTAGTGGTTTGGGGGAATCTGGCGATCAGCCCCAGCATTTT. This gives the protein CASGLGESGDQPQHF.

The chain is built from TRBV18 and TRBJ1-1, with no clear D. The V end lost 1 base, the J end lost 1 base, and 10 bases lay between the germline ends. Germline CDR1 reads KGHSH; CDR2 reads LQKENI. CDR3 length: 15 amino acids. The CDR3 loop reads CASSPRLTENTEAFF. Written as DNA, the CDR3 is TGTGCCAGCTCACCACGACTTACAGAGAACACTGAAGCTTTCTTT.

The rearrangement uses TRBV27 and TRBJ2-2, with TRBD1 matching over 7 bases. Germline V gene data show CDR1 as MNHEY and CDR2 as SMNVEV (reference sequence). The ends lost 7 bases at V and 1 base at J; junction bases unmatched: 3. CDR3 length equals 14 residues. The CDR3: CASTRTGNTGELFF. CDR3 DNA: TGTGCCAGCACCAGGACAGGGAACACCGGGGAGCTGTTTTTT.

J is TRBJ2-5 and V is TRBV27, with D perhaps matching TRBD2 (5 bases). The better agreement between TRBJ2-7 and the DNA end casts doubt on the J call. The germline gives CDR1 MNHEY, CDR2 SMNVEV (reference sequence). This CDR3 contains 15 residues. The CDR3 loop is CASSFSVGRSYEQYF. In DNA, the CDR3 is TGTGCCAGCAGTTTTAGCGTCGGCCGCTCCTACGAGCAGTACTTC.

The chain couples TRBV5-1 to TRBJ1-3; no definite D call. CDR1 and CDR2 from the germline V gene are SGHRS and YFSETQ. With 1 base removed from V and 2 bases from J, the gap between germline ends came to 16 bases. The CDR3 contains 17 residues. The CDR3 sequence is CASSLNSLPRTGNTIYF. CDR3 nucleotides: TGCGCCAGCAGCTTGAACTCACTTCCTAGAACTGGAAACACCATATATTTT.